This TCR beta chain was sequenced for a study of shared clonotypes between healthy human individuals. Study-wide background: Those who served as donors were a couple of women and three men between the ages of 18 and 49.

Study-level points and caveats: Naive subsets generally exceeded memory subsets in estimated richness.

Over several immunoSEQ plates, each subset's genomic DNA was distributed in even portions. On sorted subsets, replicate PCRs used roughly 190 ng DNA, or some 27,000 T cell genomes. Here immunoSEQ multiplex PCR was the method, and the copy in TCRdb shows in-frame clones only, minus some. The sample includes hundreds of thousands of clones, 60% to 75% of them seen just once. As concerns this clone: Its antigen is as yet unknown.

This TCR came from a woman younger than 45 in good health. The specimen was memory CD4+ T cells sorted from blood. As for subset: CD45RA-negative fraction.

This chain's CDR3 is CASSGGQGIGGEQYF. As DNA, the CDR3 is TGTGCCAGCAGCGGCGGACAGGGTATAGGCGGCGAGCAGTACTTC. This sequence joins TRBV5-5 and TRBJ2-7, with 8 bases that match TRBD1. The CDR3 consists of 15 residues. Germline trimming cut 4 bases from V and 6 bases from J; bases unmatched to any gene: 12. Per the germline V gene, CDR1 is SGHKS and CDR2 is YYEKEE (reference sequence).